These 6 T cell receptor beta chains came from one sample sequenced in a study of shared clonotypes between healthy human individuals. Produced via immunoSEQ multiplex PCR; TCRdb's table is partial and in-frame only. The table records approximately 530,000 clones, approximately 94% of them present only once. Sequenced material: naive CD4+ T cells sorted from blood. Specified subset: CD45RA+ positively selected. The receptors shown here come from a woman in her thirties in good health.

The chain is built from TRBV5-1 and TRBJ1-1, with TRBD1 matching 9 bases. The CDR3 runs to 15 residues. Germline CDR1 SGHRS, CDR2 YFSETQ. V lost 4 bases to trimming and J lost 6 bases; unmatched junction nucleotides: 10. DNA for the CDR3: TGCGCCAGCAGCGCGGCGGGACAGGGAAGCTCTGAAGCTTTCTTT. Its translation is CASSAAGQGSSEAFF.

This chain links TRBV10-2 with TRBJ2-6, with D possibly TRBD2 on 5 matching bases. V dropped 5 bases and J dropped 0 bases, with 11 bases sitting between them. The CDR3 spans 16 residues. Germline CDR1 reads WSHSY; CDR2 reads SAAADI. CDR3 nucleotides: TGCGCCAGCAGTAAAGGACGGGACTCTGGGGCCAACGTCCTGACTTTC. This translates into CASSKGRDSGANVLTF.

The V call is TRBV28, the J call TRBJ1-3; the match to TRBD1 covers 7 bases. V was clipped by 5 bases and J by 0 bases; unmatched bases: 10. The CDR3 length is 17 residues. CDR1 and CDR2 from the germline V gene are MDHEN and SYDVKM. The CDR3 spells CASSARLGQSSGNTIYF. Here the CDR3 DNA reads TGTGCCAGCAGTGCCCGATTGGGACAGAGCTCTGGAAACACCATATATTTT. The full variable domain, its missing parts supplied by reference TRBV28 and TRBJ1-3, is DVKVTQSSRYLVKRTGEKVFLECVQDMDHENMFWYRQDPGLGLRLIYFSYDVKMKEKGDIPEGYSVSREKKERFSLILESASTNQTSMYLCASSARLGQSSGNTIYFGEGSWLTVV.

This sequence joins TRBV5-1 and TRBJ2-3, with a tentative D call TRBD2 (5 bases). The CDR3 has 13 amino acids. Germline loops: CDR1 SGHRS, CDR2 YFSETQ. Trimming took off 4 bases at V and 1 base at J, with 7 bases between the two ends. CDR3 in amino acids: CASSAGGTDTQYF. The CDR3 bases are TGCGCCAGCAGCGCGGGTGGCACAGATACGCAGTATTTT.

The rearrangement joins TRBV19 to TRBJ1-3; D gene ambiguous. V was trimmed by 2 bases and J by 2 bases, leaving 7 bases between them. CDR3 length: 14 amino acids. Germline assignment: CDR1 LNHDA and CDR2 SQIVND (reference sequence). CDR3: CASSIPRTGNTIYF. The CDR3 coding sequence is TGTGCCAGTAGTATACCCAGAACTGGAAACACCATATATTTT.

V is TRBV6-1 and J is TRBJ1-5; TRBD1 is a possible D gene (5 bases). The germline V gene encodes CDR1 MNHNS and CDR2 SASEGT. V was shortened by 3 bases and J by 3 bases, with 24 bases between the two germline ends. The CDR3 consists of 19 residues. This chain's CDR3 is CASSDGLLSGGWINQPQHF. The CDR3 region has the DNA TGTGCCAGCAGTGATGGGCTTTTGTCCGGGGGGTGGATCAATCAGCCCCAGCATTTT.